The 3 T cell receptor beta chains in this list originate from one sample, sequenced in a study of blood T cell repertoires in COVID-19. TCRdb keeps only in-frame clones here, not all; method: immunoSEQ multiplex PCR. In the table there are a few hundred thousand clones, around 87% of which are singletons. The sequencing input was peripheral blood. These TCRs come from an older woman with COVID-19, enrolled during active disease.

The chain uses TRBV27 and TRBJ2-5; TRBD2 matches 8 bases. The CDR3 totals 15 residues. CDR1 is MNHEY and CDR2 is SMNVEV in the germline V gene (reference sequence). Trimming took 3 bases from V and 4 from J; bases not matched to a gene: 7. The CDR3 sequence is CASSFSGLAGETQYF. In DNA form, the CDR3 reads TGTGCCAGCAGTTTCTCTGGACTAGCCGGAGAGACCCAGTACTTC.

The chain employs TRBV7-9 and TRBJ1-4, with D tentatively TRBD1 (5 bases). Trimming took 1 base from V and 5 from J, leaving 17 bases between them. CDR1 is SEHNR and CDR2 is FQNEAQ in the germline V gene (reference sequence). This CDR3 is 17 amino acids long. Written as DNA, the CDR3 is TGTGCCAGCAGCTTAGTAGGAGCTCTGGACATGAATGAAAAACTGTTTTTT. Translated, it gives CASSLVGALDMNEKLFF.

This clone has a single count. J is TRBJ1-2 and V is TRBV5-5, with D uncertain. The CDR3 has 14 residues. The ends were cut back, 0 bases at V and 2 bases at J, with 8 bases in the middle. Germline-derived CDR1 and CDR2 are SGHKS and YYEKEE (reference sequence). The CDR3 sequence: CASSLAPENYGYTF. The CDR3, as DNA: TGTGCCAGCAGCTTGGCCCCAGAAAACTATGGCTACACCTTC.